This record concerns one TCR beta chain sequence. Its antigen is not identified. Every patient relapsed after autologous stem cell transplantation, and brentuximab vedotin exposure varied. Best responses included complete response and partial response; otherwise, the best response was progressive disease. This sample is part of a study of PD-1 blockade in classical Hodgkin lymphoma. Data came from immunoSEQ multiplex PCR; TCRdb stores just in-frame clones and leaves some out. Found here are about 26,000 clones, over 60% of them singletons; the top ten hold over 9.5%. Study-level results: Newly diagnosed and completely responding patients shared comparable baseline diversity.

Germline lookup yields CDR1 SGHNT and CDR2 YYREEE (reference sequence). The CDR3 is 16 residues long. V was cut by 4 bases and J by 7 bases, with 21 bases left in between. The clonotype comes from a human donor with classical Hodgkin lymphoma. The sequencing here drew on peripheral blood mononuclear cells (PBMCs), taken before the second cycle of nivolumab. The chain has TRBV5-4 and TRBJ1-3, with D unresolved. CDR3: CASSRYSPGRPNTIYF. The CDR3 DNA reads TGTGCCAGCAGCCGATATAGCCCGGGCCGTCCGAACACCATATATTTT.